This TCR beta chain was observed in a study of blood T cell repertoires in COVID-19. About the study: The study drew acute and convalescent COVID-19 samples from the United States, Italy and Spain. PBMCs, B-cell-depleted T cells, or T cells were the source of the cDNA or gDNA that made up the material.

Trimming removed 6 bases from V and 8 bases from J, with 19 bases in between. The CDR3 sequence is 14 residues long. Germline-derived CDR1 and CDR2 are MNHEY and SVGAGI. In the source study's methods: Researchers report that nucleated cell counts were estimated from reference gene primer amplification. Sequencing used immunoSEQ multiplex PCR; TCRdb keeps in-frame clones, though not all of them. That table gives V, J and clone size, and the DNA gave D and trimming. The table shows over 600,000 clones, with 75% to 90% occurring only once. Sequencing was carried out using peripheral blood. V and J are TRBV6-5 and TRBJ1-2; D call uncertain. The TCR comes from a woman aged 18-29 years with acute or convalescent COVID-19. CDR3 protein: CASRVAGSLGGYTF. The CDR3 coding sequence is TGTGCCAGCAGGGTCGCGGGGTCCTTGGGCGGCTACACCTTC.